One sample yielded the 3 T cell receptor beta chains listed below, sequenced in a study of tumor-infiltrating lymphocytes in primary liver carcinoma. RNA and DNA were co-extracted from roughly 20-30 mg of unsorted bulk tissue. Starting from 500 ng of total RNA, TCR beta cDNA was produced with a primer in the constant region. Investigators got TCR beta libraries out of three nested multiplex PCR rounds, done with slightly modified ARM-PCR. A C-beta reverse primer was combined with TRBV1-TRBV30 forward primers in the first two PCR rounds, and each round had 10 cycles. Using its own MiXCR run on the multiplex PCR reads, TCRdb lists one record per CDR3 protein. Of roughly 55,000 distinct CDR3 sequences detected, 70% to 85% appear once; the ten largest clones hold roughly 60%. Material: liver tumor tissue from sampling region 2. Subset denoted: tumor region T2, inferior pole. The origin of the receptors is a man aged 40-49 years with primary liver carcinoma and hepatitis B virus infection.

With regard to this clonotype: Germline and junction disagree at one end, which may indicate a read error. The CDR3 spells CASSQGGLAGEQFF. The DNA for the CDR3 is TGTGCCAGTAGCCAAGGGGGCTTGGCGGGCGAGCAGTTCTTC. The chain uses TRBV4-2 and TRBJ2-7; 7 positions agree with TRBD1. The DNA end favors TRBJ2-1, so the J call may be wrong. Per germline, CDR1 LGHNA and CDR2 YNFKEQ. The CDR3 sequence is 14 residues long.

This sequence joins TRBV4-1 and TRBJ2-2; 9 bases map to TRBD1. The CDR3 totals 16 residues. CDR1 and CDR2 from the germline V gene are MGHRA and YSYEKL. J gave up 5 bases and V 7 bases, and 11 bases lay outside the gene matches. For the CDR3, the DNA is TGCGCCAGCAACAATCTTGACAGGGGGTCAACCGGGGAGCTGTTTTTT. This translates into CASNNLDRGSTGELFF.

In regard to this clonotype: A much larger clone differs by one base, so this may be a read error. The gene calls are TRBV7-9 and TRBJ2-3; D is uncertain. This CDR3 comprises 15 residues. Looked up from germline, CDR1 is SEHNR and CDR2 is FQNEAQ (reference sequence). The CDR3 here is CVSSFDTLSTDTQYF. The CDR3 bases are TGTGTCAGCAGCTTCGACACGCTTAGCACAGATACGCAGTATTTT.